This is a list of T cell receptor beta chains from one sample in a study of T cell changes during pregnancy in multiple sclerosis. Method: immunoSEQ multiplex PCR; TCRdb's copy keeps in-frame clones and lacks some. Of approximately 100,000 clones listed, roughly 92% are singletons. The sample in question was peripheral blood, obtained after pregnancy. These receptors all stem from a female donor with multiple sclerosis, enrolled in a pregnancy study. Both conserved end residues are part of each CDR3. A D gene is named only where the DNA matches it firmly. Size is stated for part of the rows, as once, few or many counts, or as a class when the clone is expanded.

D	size	V	J	DNA	CDR3
TRBD1	once	TRBV6-5	TRBJ2-7	TGTGCCAGCAGAGGGACAGCTGGGCAGTACTTC	CASRGTAGQYF
-	-	TRBV19	TRBJ1-1	TGTGCCAGTAGTATGCGGGTAGACACTGAAGCTTTCTTT	CASSMRVDTEAFF
TRBD1	-	TRBV19	TRBJ1-5	TGTGCCAGTCTGAAGACAGGGAACCCTTGGGGCAATCAGCCCCAGCATTTT	CASLKTGNPWGNQPQHF
-	-	TRBV7-8	TRBJ1-5	TGTGCCAGCAGCTTAGTCGAGGGCGGAGGGCAGCCCCAGCATTTT	CASSLVEGGGQPQHF
-	-	TRBV19	TRBJ2-7	TGTGCCAGTAGTATCAGGGACTCGGCATACGAGCAGTACTTC	CASSIRDSAYEQYF
-	-	TRBV6-5	TRBJ2-5	TGTGCCAGCAGTTACGACGTCCGGGGGGCCCAAGAGACCCAGTACTTC	CASSYDVRGAQETQYF
TRBD1	-	TRBV4-2	TRBJ1-2	TGTGCCAGCAGCCAGATTCAACAGGGGGCAGAGGGCTACACCTTC	CASSQIQQGAEGYTF
-	-	TRBV6-5	TRBJ1-5	TGTGCCAGCAGTTATAACAGGGGCAATCAGCCCCAGCATTTT	CASSYNRGNQPQHF
TRBD1	-	TRBV30	TRBJ1-2	TGTGCCTGGAGGGCTACAGGGGCCTATGGCTACACCTTC	CAWRATGAYGYTF
-	-	TRBV14	TRBJ1-4	TGTGCCAGCAGCCTGGTCCAGGGGCGAGGTACGGAAAAACTGTTTTTT	CASSLVQGRGTEKLFF
TRBD1	-	TRBV5-4	TRBJ2-4	TGTGCCAGCAGCGATTCCGGGACAGGGTTGTCAAAAAACATTCAGTACTTC	CASSDSGTGLSKNIQYF
-	-	TRBV4-1	TRBJ2-5	TGCGCCAGCAGCCAAGATGGGCTACAAGAGACCCAGTACTTC	CASSQDGLQETQYF
TRBD2	-	TRBV27	TRBJ2-5	TGTGCCAGCAGTTTATCGAGCGGGGGCCGGGGAGAGACCCAGTACTTC	CASSLSSGGRGETQYF
TRBD1	-	TRBV6-5	TRBJ1-1	TGTGCCACCATAGTACAAGGACAGGGGATAAGGGCTTTCTTT	CATIVQGQGIRAFF
TRBD2	-	TRBV6-1	TRBJ2-2	TGTGCCAGCAGCATCCGAGCGGGGGGGCCCGGGGAGCTGTTTTTT	CASSIRAGGPGELFF
TRBD1	-	TRBV14	TRBJ2-7	TGTGCCAGCAGCCTAGGGGACAGTAGGCGCTACGAGCAGTACTTC	CASSLGDSRRYEQYF
TRBD1	-	TRBV30	TRBJ1-6	TGTGCCTGGAGTCTAGGGACAGACCATTCACCCCTCCACTTT	CAWSLGTDHSPLHF
-	-	TRBV7-3	TRBJ2-7	TGTGCCAGCAGCTTAACGGCTGGGAGCTCCTACGAGCAGTACTTC	CASSLTAGSSYEQYF
-	-	TRBV7-9	TRBJ2-3	TGTGCCAGCAGCCTAAGACTAGTGGATACGCAGTATTTT	CASSLRLVDTQYF
TRBD2	-	TRBV6-5	TRBJ2-7	TGTGCCAGCAGTTACATGGGACTAGCGGGCTACGAGCAGTACTTC	CASSYMGLAGYEQYF
-	few	TRBV19	TRBJ1-6	TGTGCCAGTAGTATACTCAGCGATGATTCACCCCTCCACTTT	CASSILSDDSPLHF
TRBD1	-	TRBV11-2	TRBJ1-2	TGTGCCAGCAGCGAAAACCCTTCCGGGACAGGGGACTATGGCTACACCTTC	CASSENPSGTGDYGYTF
-	-	TRBV5-5	TRBJ1-1	TGTGCCAGCATCAGGACCGCAGGGGACACTGAAGCTTTCTTT	CASIRTAGDTEAFF
-	-	TRBV7-2	TRBJ1-5	TGTGCCAGCAGCTTAGGTCCAGGGAGGCATCAGCCCCAGCATTTT	CASSLGPGRHQPQHF
TRBD2	-	TRBV5-1	TRBJ2-2	TGCGCCAGCAGCCCTGGTCGGTCCGGGAGGACCGGGGAGCTGTTTTTT	CASSPGRSGRTGELFF
-	-	TRBV9	TRBJ2-3	TGTGCCAGCAACCTTGCCCTAGCAGATACGCAGTATTTT	CASNLALADTQYF
-	-	TRBV9	TRBJ2-3	TGTGCCAGCAGCGTGGGCGGGGCAGGGAGGGATACGCAGTATTTT	CASSVGGAGRDTQYF
-	-	TRBV29-1	TRBJ1-1	TGCAGCGCCCGTTACAGGGTTGGTCAGGCTTTCTTT	CSARYRVGQAFF
TRBD1	-	TRBV11-3	TRBJ2-2	TGTGCCAGCAGCTCTAGGACAGGGCAAAACACCGGGGAGCTGTTTTTT	CASSSRTGQNTGELFF
TRBD2	-	TRBV2	TRBJ2-3	TGTGCCAGCAGTGAATTAGCGGGGGGTTCTCAGGCAGATACGCAGTATTTT	CASSELAGGSQADTQYF
TRBD1	-	TRBV19	TRBJ2-1	TGTGCCAGTAGTAAGCAGGGGGCGAAGGGCAATGAGCAGTTCTTC	CASSKQGAKGNEQFF
TRBD2	-	TRBV5-1	TRBJ2-7	TGCGCCAGCAGCTTGTTAGCGGGGGACTATCCCTACGAGCAGTACTTC	CASSLLAGDYPYEQYF
TRBD2	-	TRBV11-3	TRBJ2-1	TGTGCCAGCAGCTTAGATGGGACTAGCGGGGGTGGAAGGGGTGAGCAGTTCTTC	CASSLDGTSGGGRGEQFF
TRBD1	-	TRBV6-5	TRBJ1-2	TGTGCCAGCAGACCAGGGGGCGGGATCCTCCATGGCTACACCTTC	CASRPGGGILHGYTF
TRBD1	-	TRBV11-3	TRBJ2-7	TGTGCCAGCAGCCCAGGGGGGGACAGGGAGAACAACGAGCAGTACTTC	CASSPGGDRENNEQYF
-	-	TRBV18	TRBJ2-5	TGTGCCAGCTCACCACCGTTCAGACAAGAGACCCAGTACTTC	CASSPPFRQETQYF
-	-	TRBV7-3	TRBJ2-1	TGTGCCAGCTGCCGGACGGGGAACTGCAATGAGCAGTTCTTC	CASCRTGNCNEQFF
-	-	TRBV27	TRBJ1-2	TGTGCCAGCAGTTTTTCGGGGGTTGGCTACACCTTC	CASSFSGVGYTF
TRBD1	-	TRBV7-6	TRBJ1-3	TGTGCCAGCAGCTTAGGGGACAGCTCTGGAAACACCATATATTTT	CASSLGDSSGNTIYF
-	-	TRBV4-2	TRBJ2-5	TGTGCCAGCAGCCGGACCATTGGGGAGCTCCAGTACTTC	CASSRTIGELQYF
-	-	TRBV20-1	TRBJ1-2	TGCAGTGCTAGGGGGGCCGATGGCTACACCTTC	CSARGADGYTF
-	few	TRBV19	TRBJ1-2	TGTGCCAGTGGTGGACAGCGAGAACTACTTTATGGCTACACCTTC	CASGGQRELLYGYTF
-	-	TRBV6-1	TRBJ2-5	TGTGCCAGGGTATTGGGCTTTGGGGAGACCCAGTACTTC	CARVLGFGETQYF
TRBD1	-	TRBV30	TRBJ1-1	TGTGCCTGTACTCGAGGACAGGGGGGCACTGAAGCTTTCTTT	CACTRGQGGTEAFF
-	-	TRBV7-7	TRBJ2-3	TGTGCTAGCAGCCATGGGCAGACAGATACGCAGTATTTT	CASSHGQTDTQYF
-	few	TRBV6-6	TRBJ1-1	TGTGCCAGCAGTTACGGGGGGGACACTGAAGCTTTCTTT	CASSYGGDTEAFF
-	-	TRBV18	TRBJ2-6	TGTGCCAGCTCACCTAGGGGGACGCTCGCTGGGGCCAACGTCCTGACTTTC	CASSPRGTLAGANVLTF
-	-	TRBV27	TRBJ1-5	TGTGCCAGCAGTTTACGGGGTGGGCAGCCCCAGCATTTT	CASSLRGGQPQHF
TRBD2	-	TRBV19	TRBJ2-3	TGTGCCAGTAGTCCACAAAGGACTAGCGTCGGCACAGATACGCAGTATTTT	CASSPQRTSVGTDTQYF
-	-	TRBV6-1	TRBJ1-3	TGTGCCAGCAGTGAAGGGCTTGCCCAGAACACCATATATTTT	CASSEGLAQNTIYF
TRBD2	-	TRBV7-9	TRBJ2-1	TGTGCCAGCAGCCACTCCGGGACTAGCCATGAGCAGTTCTTC	CASSHSGTSHEQFF